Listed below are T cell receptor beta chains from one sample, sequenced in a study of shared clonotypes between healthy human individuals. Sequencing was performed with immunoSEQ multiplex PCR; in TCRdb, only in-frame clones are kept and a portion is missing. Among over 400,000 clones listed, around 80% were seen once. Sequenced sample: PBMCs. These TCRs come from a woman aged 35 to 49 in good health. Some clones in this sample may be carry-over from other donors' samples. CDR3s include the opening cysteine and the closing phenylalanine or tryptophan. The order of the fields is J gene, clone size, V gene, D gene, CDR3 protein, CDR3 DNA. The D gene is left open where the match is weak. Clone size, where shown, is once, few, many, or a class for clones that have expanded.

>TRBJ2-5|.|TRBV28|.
CASSSPPQETQYF
TGTGCCAGCAGTTCCCCCCCACAAGAGACCCAGTACTTC
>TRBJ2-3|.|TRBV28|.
CASSFSRLTDTQYF
TGTGCCAGCAGTTTTTCTCGGCTCACAGATACGCAGTATTTT
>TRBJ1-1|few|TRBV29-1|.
CSVAVYTEAFF
TGCAGCGTTGCAGTCTACACTGAAGCTTTCTTT
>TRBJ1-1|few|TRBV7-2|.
CASSLYQVNTEAFF
TGTGCCAGCAGCTTATACCAGGTGAACACTGAAGCTTTCTTT
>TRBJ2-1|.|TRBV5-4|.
CASSLVPTYNEQFF
TGTGCCAGCAGCTTGGTTCCCACCTACAATGAGCAGTTCTTC
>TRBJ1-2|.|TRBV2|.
CASSEVIANYGYTF
TGTGCCAGCAGTGAGGTCATAGCTAACTATGGCTACACCTTC
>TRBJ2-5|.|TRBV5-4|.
CASSTGFLETQYF
TGTGCCAGCAGCACAGGGTTTTTGGAGACCCAGTACTTC
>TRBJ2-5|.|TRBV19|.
CASSTTFQETQYF
TGTGCCAGTAGTACCACTTTCCAAGAGACCCAGTACTTC
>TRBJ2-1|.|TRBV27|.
CASSLTEEQFF
TGTGCCAGCAGTTTGACAGAGGAGCAGTTCTTC
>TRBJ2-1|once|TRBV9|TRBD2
CASSVGSGRARYNEQFF
TGTGCCAGCAGCGTAGGTAGCGGGAGGGCCAGGTACAATGAGCAGTTCTTC
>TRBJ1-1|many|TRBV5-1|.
CASSLAFGGNTEAFF
TGCGCCAGCAGCTTGGCCTTTGGGGGAAACACTGAAGCTTTCTTT
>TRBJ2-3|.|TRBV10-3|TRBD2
CAIGVGGAGAQDTQYF
TGTGCCATCGGGGTAGGGGGAGCGGGAGCGCAAGATACGCAGTATTTT
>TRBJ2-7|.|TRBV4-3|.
CASSRLGLGTVLTHVSYEQYF
TGCGCCAGCAGCCGATTGGGACTAGGGACAGTCCTTACCCATGTCTCCTACGAGCAGTACTTC
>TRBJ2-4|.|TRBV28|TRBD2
CASSLRRSSGRAEAKNIQYF
TGTGCCAGCAGTTTACGCCGGTCTAGCGGGAGGGCCGAAGCCAAAAACATTCAGTACTTC
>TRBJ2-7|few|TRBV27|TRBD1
CASRPRTGDFEQYF
TGTGCCAGCAGACCGCGGACAGGGGACTTCGAGCAGTACTTC
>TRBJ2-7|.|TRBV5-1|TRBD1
CASSPTGDPYEQYF
TGCGCAAGCAGCCCGACAGGGGACCCCTACGAGCAGTACTTC
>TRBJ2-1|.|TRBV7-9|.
CASSDIRLYNEQFF
TGTGCCAGCAGTGACATTCGACTCTACAATGAGCAGTTCTTC
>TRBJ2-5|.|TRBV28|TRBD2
CASSLVVAGSEETQYF
TGTGCCAGCAGTTTAGTAGTAGCGGGTTCAGAGGAGACCCAGTACTTC
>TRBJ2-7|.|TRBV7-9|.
CASSPRDHPRGSEQYF
TGTGCCAGCAGCCCCCGGGACCACCCTCGAGGAAGCGAGCAGTACTTC
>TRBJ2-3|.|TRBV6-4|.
CASSEGVGGPDTQYF
TGTGCCAGCAGTGAAGGGGTCGGGGGCCCAGATACGCAGTATTTT
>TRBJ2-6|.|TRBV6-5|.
CASSKRVSGANVLTF
TGTGCCAGCAGTAAAAGGGTTTCTGGGGCCAACGTCCTGACTTTC
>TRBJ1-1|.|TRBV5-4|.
CASSHGTQNTEAFF
TGTGCCAGCAGCCACGGGACACAGAACACTGAAGCTTTCTTT
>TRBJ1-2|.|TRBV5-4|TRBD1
CASSYPPGGGGGNGYTF
TGTGCCAGCAGCTATCCTCCTGGAGGGGGCGGTGGAAATGGCTACACCTTC
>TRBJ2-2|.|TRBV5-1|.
CASSPGTGELFF
TGCGCCAGCAGTCCGGGGACCGGGGAGCTGTTTTTT
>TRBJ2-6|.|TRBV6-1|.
CASSEEGSGANVLTF
TGTGCCAGCAGTGAAGAGGGCTCTGGGGCCAACGTCCTGACTTTC
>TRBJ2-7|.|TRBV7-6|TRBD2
CASSVGSGRWYEQYF
TGTGCCAGCAGCGTCGGTAGCGGGAGATGGTACGAGCAGTACTTC
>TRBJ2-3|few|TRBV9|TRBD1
CASSVGRDRVDTQYF
TGTGCCAGCAGCGTAGGGCGGGACAGGGTAGATACGCAGTATTTT
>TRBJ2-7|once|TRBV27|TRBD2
CASSLHTSGREEQYF
TGTGCCAGCAGTCTCCACACTAGCGGGAGAGAAGAGCAGTACTTC
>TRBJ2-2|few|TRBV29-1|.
CSVGPGHTGELFF
TGCAGCGTGGGGCCAGGGCACACCGGGGAGCTGTTTTTT
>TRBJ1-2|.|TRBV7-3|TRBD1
CASSLTSAGGDYGYTF
TGTGCCAGCAGCTTAACTTCGGCAGGGGGCGACTATGGCTACACCTTC
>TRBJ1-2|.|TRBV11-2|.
CASSLGVIGYTF
TGTGCCAGCAGCTTAGGAGTGATTGGCTACACCTTC
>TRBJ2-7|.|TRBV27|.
CASSGYGGASYEQYF
TGTGCCAGCAGTGGCTATGGGGGGGCATCCTACGAGCAGTACTTC
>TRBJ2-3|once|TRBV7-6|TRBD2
CASRGLAGARDTQYF
TGTGCCAGCAGGGGACTAGCGGGAGCCCGAGATACGCAGTATTTT
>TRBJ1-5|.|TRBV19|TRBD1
CASNDPGTGGNQPQHF
TGTGCCAGTAATGATCCGGGGACAGGGGGGAATCAGCCCCAGCATTTT
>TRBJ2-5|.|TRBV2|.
CASSETLYPGTQYF
TGTGCCAGCAGTGAAACCCTTTACCCCGGAACCCAGTACTTC
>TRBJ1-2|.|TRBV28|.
CASSSWAFIPRYGYTF
TGTGCCAGCAGTTCGTGGGCATTTATCCCTCGCTATGGCTACACCTTC
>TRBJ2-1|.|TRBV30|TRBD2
CAWSVRRLAGDNDQFF
TGTGCCTGGAGTGTGCGTCGACTAGCGGGGGACAATGATCAGTTCTTC
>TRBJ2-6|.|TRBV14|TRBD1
CASSYRPGQGALGANVLTF
TGTGCCAGCAGTTATCGCCCGGGACAGGGGGCTCTGGGGGCCAACGTCCTGACTTTC
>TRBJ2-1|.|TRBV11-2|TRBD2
CASSHSGFGDEQFF
TGTGCCAGCAGCCATAGCGGGTTCGGGGATGAGCAGTTCTTC
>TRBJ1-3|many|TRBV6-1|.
CASNPRGEADTIYF
TGTGCCAGCAATCCTCGGGGGGAGGCGGACACCATATATTTT
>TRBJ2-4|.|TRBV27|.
CASSKGGLAKNIQYF
TGTGCCAGCAGCAAAGGGGGTCTAGCCAAAAACATTCAGTACTTC
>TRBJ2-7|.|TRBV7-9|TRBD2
CASSSGLAVQYF
TGTGCCAGCAGCTCGGGACTAGCGGTTCAGTACTTC
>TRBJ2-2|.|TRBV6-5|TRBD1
CASSPGTGTGELFF
TGTGCCAGCAGCCCGGGGACAGGGACCGGGGAGCTGTTTTTT
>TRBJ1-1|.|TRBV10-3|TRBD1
CAISGQGGMNTEAFF
TGTGCCATCAGTGGACAGGGGGGTATGAACACTGAAGCTTTCTTT
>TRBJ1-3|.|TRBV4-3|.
CASSQDRGLNSGNTIYF
TGCGCCAGCAGCCAAGATCGGGGACTGAACTCTGGAAACACCATATATTTT
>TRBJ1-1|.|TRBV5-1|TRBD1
CASRLWTGHGLNTEAFF
TGCGCCAGCAGACTATGGACAGGCCACGGGCTGAACACTGAAGCTTTCTTT
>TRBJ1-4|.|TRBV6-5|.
CASSEGKGEKLFF
TGTGCCAGCAGTGAAGGGAAGGGGGAAAAACTGTTTTTT
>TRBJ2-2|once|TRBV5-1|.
CASREGPLQAGELFF
TGCGCCAGCAGAGAAGGTCCGCTGCAAGCCGGGGAGCTGTTTTTT
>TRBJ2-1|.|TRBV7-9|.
CASSERYSYNEQFF
TGTGCCAGCAGTGAGAGGTACTCCTACAATGAGCAGTTCTTC
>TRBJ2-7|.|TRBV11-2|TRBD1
CASSLAVRTGGLGSYEQYF
TGTGCCAGCAGCTTAGCGGTGAGAACAGGGGGACTGGGGTCCTACGAGCAGTACTTC
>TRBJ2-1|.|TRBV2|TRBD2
CASSGLAGLEQFF
TGTGCCAGCAGCGGACTAGCGGGACTGGAGCAGTTCTTC
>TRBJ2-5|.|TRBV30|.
CAWDGLVGETQYF
TGTGCCTGGGACGGACTGGTCGGGGAGACCCAGTACTTC